The clone carrying this TCR beta chain has a handful of counts. Antigen specificity is unknown. From the reads, TCRdb called clonotypes with MiXCR, one entry per CDR3 protein. The profile shows roughly 720,000 distinct CDR3 sequences, under 40% of them singletons. This sample was taken from a study of T cell repertoires in cytomegalovirus infection. The wider study: Matching HLA type and CMV infection were both indicated by public TCR beta signatures. Whole-study findings and limits: What dominated the ex vivo response were HLA-C-restricted CMV-specific TCR beta clonotypes.

The CDR3 is 15 amino acids. The germline V and J ends were trimmed by 1 base and 7 bases, with 11 bases remaining between them. This sequence joins TRBV12-3 or TRBV12-4 and TRBJ1-6; D gene uncertain. The sample consisted of PBMCs. The source is a human donor in good health (CMV status not recorded). Some clones in this sample may be carry-over from other donors' samples. The CDR3 DNA follows: TGTGCCAGCAGTTTAGTTGGACGGCAAAATTCACCCCTCCACTTT. As protein: CASSLVGRQNSPLHF.